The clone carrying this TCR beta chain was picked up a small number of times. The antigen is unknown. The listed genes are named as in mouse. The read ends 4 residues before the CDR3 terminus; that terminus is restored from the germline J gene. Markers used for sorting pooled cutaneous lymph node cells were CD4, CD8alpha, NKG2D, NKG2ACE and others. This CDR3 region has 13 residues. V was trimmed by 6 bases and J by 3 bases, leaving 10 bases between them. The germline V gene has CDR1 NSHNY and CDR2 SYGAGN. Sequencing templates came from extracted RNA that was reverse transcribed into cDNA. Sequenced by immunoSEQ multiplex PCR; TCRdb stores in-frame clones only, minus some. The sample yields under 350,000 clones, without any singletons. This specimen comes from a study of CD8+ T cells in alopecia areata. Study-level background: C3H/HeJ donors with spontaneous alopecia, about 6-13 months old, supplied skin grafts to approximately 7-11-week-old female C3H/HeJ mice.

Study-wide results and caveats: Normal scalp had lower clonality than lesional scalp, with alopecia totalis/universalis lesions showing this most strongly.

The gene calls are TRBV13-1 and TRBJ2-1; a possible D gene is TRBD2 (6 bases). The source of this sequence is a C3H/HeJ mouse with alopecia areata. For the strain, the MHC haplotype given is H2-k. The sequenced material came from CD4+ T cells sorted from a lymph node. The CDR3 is CASTPGVYAEQFF. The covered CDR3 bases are TGTGCCAGCACCCCTGGGGTCTATGCT.